Following are 10 T cell receptor beta chains from one sample sequenced in a study of blood T cell repertoires in COVID-19. Clones were read by immunoSEQ multiplex PCR, and TCRdb kept only the in-frame ones, dropping some. The table includes 150,000 or so clones, approximately 89% detected once. Sequenced input: peripheral blood. The receptors come from a woman in her seventies with COVID-19, enrolled during active disease.

The V call is TRBV9, the J call TRBJ2-2; 10 bases match TRBD2. The CDR3 extends over 14 amino acids. Germline-derived CDR1 and CDR2 are SGDLS and YYNGEE. V shed 7 bases and J 5 bases; nucleotides not matched to a gene: 5. The CDR3 sequence is CASRRSGGTGELFF. The CDR3 region has the DNA TGTGCCAGCCGCCGTAGCGGGGGGACCGGGGAGCTGTTTTTT.

This clone was recorded once. The chain carries TRBV6-5 and TRBJ2-2; a weak D match, TRBD1 (5 bases). The CDR3 has 14 residues. Germline V gene lookup returns CDR1 MNHEY and CDR2 SVGAGI. V was shortened by 6 bases and J by 4 bases, with 12 bases between the two germline ends. For the CDR3, the DNA is TGTGCCAGCAGAAAAGCAGGGTCCACCGGGGAGCTGTTTTTT. Residues: CASRKAGSTGELFF.

This clone was found a few times. At one of its ends the junction is not consistent with the germline gene, which may arise from a read error. The chain joins TRBV2 to TRBJ1-1; D might be TRBD1 (5 bases). The CDR3 is 12 amino acids. Germline V gene sequence: CDR1 SNHLY, CDR2 FYNNEI. This chain's CDR3 is CASSDGYRPSGF. The CDR3 region has the DNA TGTGCCAGCAGTGACGGGTACAGGCCCTCGGGCTTT.

The CDR3 DNA sequence: TGTGCCAGCTCATTACTCGGGGGAGGCCAGCCCCAGCATTTT. Translated, it gives CASSLLGGGQPQHF. The V and J genes are TRBV28 and TRBJ1-5; the D gene is possibly TRBD1 (5 bases). The CDR3 runs to 14 residues. Germline lookup yields CDR1 MDHEN and CDR2 SYDVKM. The V gene lost 8 bases and the J gene lost 7 bases, with 18 bases spanning the gap.

This chain uses TRBV18 with TRBJ2-3; D perhaps matches TRBD2 (6 bases). Germline loops: CDR1 KGHSH, CDR2 LQKENI. This CDR3 is 15 amino acids long. V was pared by 0 bases and J by 3 bases, with 10 bases between. CDR3 DNA: TGTGCCAGCTCACCACCGGTGGGGGGAACAGATACGCAGTATTTT. Translating it yields CASSPPVGGTDTQYF.

This clone was found a few times. The chain carries TRBV5-1 and TRBJ2-1; 12 bases agree with TRBD2. Germline values: CDR1 SGHRS, CDR2 YFSETQ. The CDR3 is made up of 18 amino acids. V lost 2 bases and J lost 3; bases outside the gene matches: 9. CDR3 DNA: TGCGCCAGCAGCTTCCCTAGCGGGGGGGCCAAAGTCTACAATGAGCAGTTCTTC. This gives the protein CASSFPSGGAKVYNEQFF.

In nucleotides, the CDR3 is TGCGCCAGCAGCCAAGATCAGCAGGGATCTTATTCTAAAGCTAACTATGGCTACACCTTC. It encodes CASSQDQQGSYSKANYGYTF. V is TRBV4-1 and J is TRBJ1-2, with D possibly matching TRBD1 (5 bases). The germline gives CDR1 MGHRA, CDR2 YSYEKL. With 0 bases removed from V and 0 bases from J, the gap between germline ends came to 23 bases. This CDR3 is built from 20 residues.

This clone was recorded once. V is TRBV4-1 and J is TRBJ1-2, with D uncertain. This CDR3 has 14 amino acids. Germline CDR1 and CDR2: MGHRA and YSYEKL. V shed 1 base and J shed 2 bases, with 8 bases lying between them. The CDR3 DNA sequence: TGCGCCAGCAGCCAAGTCCTTCAGAACTATGGCTACACCTTC. It yields the protein CASSQVLQNYGYTF.

This clone has a single count. This chain joins TRBV30 and TRBJ2-5; 7 bases align to TRBD2. After removal of 0 bases from V and 1 base from J, the junction contained 8 bases not matched to a gene. The V gene's germline CDR1 is GTSNPN and CDR2 SVGIG (reference sequence). This CDR3 has 16 amino acids. CDR3 region: CAWSVLGGGTQETQYF. The CDR3 DNA reads as TGTGCCTGGAGTGTACTTGGGGGAGGGACCCAAGAGACCCAGTACTTC.

The chain employs TRBV4-2 and TRBJ2-5, with D possibly matching TRBD1 (6 bases). The germline CDR1 and CDR2 sequences are LGHNA and YNFKEQ. The CDR3 has 15 amino acids. Trimming removed 6 bases from V and 1 base from J, with 15 bases in between. The CDR3 DNA reads TGTGCCAGCAGTCACCCTCAGGGGAGCCAAGAGACCCAGTACTTC. Its translation is CASSHPQGSQETQYF.